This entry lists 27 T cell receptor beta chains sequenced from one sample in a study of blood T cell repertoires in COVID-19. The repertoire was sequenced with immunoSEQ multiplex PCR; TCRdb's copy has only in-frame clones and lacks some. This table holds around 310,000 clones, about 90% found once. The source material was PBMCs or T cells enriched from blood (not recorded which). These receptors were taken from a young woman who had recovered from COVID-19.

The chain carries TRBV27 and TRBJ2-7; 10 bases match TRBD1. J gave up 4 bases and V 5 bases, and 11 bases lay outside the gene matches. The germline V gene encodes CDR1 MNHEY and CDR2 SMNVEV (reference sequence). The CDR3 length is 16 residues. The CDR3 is CASSPEGGGQGYEQYF. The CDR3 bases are TGTGCCAGCAGTCCCGAGGGGGGGGGACAGGGGTACGAGCAGTACTTC.

In DNA form, the CDR3 reads TGTGCCTCCTCAGGAGGGATTACCGGGGAGCTGTTTTTT. Translating gives CASSGGITGELFF. This chain connects TRBV10-3 to TRBJ2-2; a weak D match, TRBD2 (6 bases). The germline V gene encodes CDR1 ENHRY and CDR2 SYGVKD. V gave up 11 bases and J gave up 5 bases, with 15 bases separating them. There are 13 residues in the CDR3.

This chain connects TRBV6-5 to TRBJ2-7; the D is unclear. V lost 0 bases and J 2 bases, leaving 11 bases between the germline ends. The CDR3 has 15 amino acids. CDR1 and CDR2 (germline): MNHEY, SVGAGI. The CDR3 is CASSYSAGVTYEQYF. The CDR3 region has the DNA TGTGCCAGCAGTTACTCAGCAGGCGTAACCTACGAGCAGTACTTC.

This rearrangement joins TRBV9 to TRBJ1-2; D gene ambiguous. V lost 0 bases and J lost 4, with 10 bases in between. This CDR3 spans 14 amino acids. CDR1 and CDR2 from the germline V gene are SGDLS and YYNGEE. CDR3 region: CASSVGEQLYGYTF. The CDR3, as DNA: TGTGCCAGCAGCGTAGGAGAACAGCTCTATGGCTACACCTTC.

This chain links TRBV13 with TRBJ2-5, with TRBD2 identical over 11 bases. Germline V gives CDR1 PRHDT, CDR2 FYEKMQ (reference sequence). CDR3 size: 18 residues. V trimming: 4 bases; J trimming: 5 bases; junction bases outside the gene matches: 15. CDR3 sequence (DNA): TGTGCCAGCAGCTCTGAAACCTATAGCGGGAGGGCCTTGGAGACCCAGTACTTC. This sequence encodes CASSSETYSGRALETQYF.

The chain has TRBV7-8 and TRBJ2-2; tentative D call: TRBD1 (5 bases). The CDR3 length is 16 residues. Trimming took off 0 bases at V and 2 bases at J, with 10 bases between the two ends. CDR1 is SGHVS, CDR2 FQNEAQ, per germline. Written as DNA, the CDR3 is TGTGCCAGCAGCTTAGCCACAGGATTCAACACCGGGGAGCTGTTTTTT. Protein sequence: CASSLATGFNTGELFF.

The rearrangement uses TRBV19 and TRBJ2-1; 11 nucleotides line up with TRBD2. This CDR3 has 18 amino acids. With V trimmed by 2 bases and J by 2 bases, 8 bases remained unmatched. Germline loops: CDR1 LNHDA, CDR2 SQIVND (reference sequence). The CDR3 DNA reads TGTGCCAGTAGTATACGTCTAGCGGGAGGAGGGACCTACAATGAGCAGTTCTTC. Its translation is CASSIRLAGGGTYNEQFF.

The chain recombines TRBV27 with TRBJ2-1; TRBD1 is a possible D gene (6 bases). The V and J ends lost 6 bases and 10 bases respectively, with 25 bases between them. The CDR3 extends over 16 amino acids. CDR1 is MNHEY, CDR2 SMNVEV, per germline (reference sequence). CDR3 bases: TGTGCCAGCAGACACGAACAGGGTAGCGTGGGCGGGGAGCAGTTCTTC. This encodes CASRHEQGSVGGEQFF.

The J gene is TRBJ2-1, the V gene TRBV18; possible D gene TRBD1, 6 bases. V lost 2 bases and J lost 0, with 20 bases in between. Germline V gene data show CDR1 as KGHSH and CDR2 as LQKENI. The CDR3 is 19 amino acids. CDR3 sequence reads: CASSPYSWDTISSYNEQFF. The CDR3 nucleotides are TGTGCCAGCTCACCATATTCGTGGGACACGATAAGCTCCTACAATGAGCAGTTCTTC.

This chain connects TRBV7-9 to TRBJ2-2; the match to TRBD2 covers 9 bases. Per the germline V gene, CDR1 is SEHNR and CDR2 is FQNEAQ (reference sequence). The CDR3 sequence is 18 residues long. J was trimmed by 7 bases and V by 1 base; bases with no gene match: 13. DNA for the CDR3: TGTGCCAGCAGCTTAGAGTGGGCCTTAGCGGGAGCCGGCGGGGAGCTGTTTTTT. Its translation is CASSLEWALAGAGGELFF.

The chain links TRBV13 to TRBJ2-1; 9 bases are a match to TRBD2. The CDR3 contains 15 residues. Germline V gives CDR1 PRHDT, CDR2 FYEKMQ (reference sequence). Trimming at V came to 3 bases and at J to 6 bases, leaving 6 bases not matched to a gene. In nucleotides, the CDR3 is TGTGCCAGCAGCTTTTTGGCTAGCGGGACCAATGAGCAGTTCTTC. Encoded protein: CASSFLASGTNEQFF.

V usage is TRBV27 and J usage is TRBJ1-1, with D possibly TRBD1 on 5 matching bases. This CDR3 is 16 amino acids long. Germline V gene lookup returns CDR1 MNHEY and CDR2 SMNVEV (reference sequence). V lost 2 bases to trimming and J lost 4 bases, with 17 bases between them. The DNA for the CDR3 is TGTGCCAGCAGTTTAGGAGACAGCGCGCTGGGCACTGAAGCTTTCTTT. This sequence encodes CASSLGDSALGTEAFF.

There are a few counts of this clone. The CDR3 spells CSVENRGYGYTF. DNA for the CDR3: TGCAGCGTTGAAAACAGGGGGTATGGCTACACCTTC. The chain recombines TRBV29-1 with TRBJ1-2; TRBD1 matches 8 bases. Germline V lookup: CDR1 SQVTM, CDR2 ANQGSEA. V trimming: 2 bases; J trimming: 5 bases; junction bases outside the gene matches: 1. The CDR3 runs to 12 residues.

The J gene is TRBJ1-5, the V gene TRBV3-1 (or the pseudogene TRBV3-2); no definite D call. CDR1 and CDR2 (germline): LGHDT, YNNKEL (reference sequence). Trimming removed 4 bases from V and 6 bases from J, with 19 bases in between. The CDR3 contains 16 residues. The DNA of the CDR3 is TGTGCCAGCAGCCTGGGCACCGACCCGGGGATTCAGCCCCAGCATTTT. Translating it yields CASSLGTDPGIQPQHF.

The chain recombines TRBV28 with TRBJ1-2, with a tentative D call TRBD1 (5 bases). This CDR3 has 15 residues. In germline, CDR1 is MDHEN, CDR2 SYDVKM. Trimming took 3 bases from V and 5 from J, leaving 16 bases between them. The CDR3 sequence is CASSFTWGRDYGYTF. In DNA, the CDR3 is TGTGCCAGCAGTTTCACCTGGGGCAGGGATTATGGCTACACCTTC.

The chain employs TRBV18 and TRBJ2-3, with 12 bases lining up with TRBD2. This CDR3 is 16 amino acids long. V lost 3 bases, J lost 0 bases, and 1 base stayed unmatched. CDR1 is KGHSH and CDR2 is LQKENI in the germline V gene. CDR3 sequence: CASSPGTSGSTDTQYF. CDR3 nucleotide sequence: TGTGCCAGCTCACCGGGGACTAGCGGGAGCACAGATACGCAGTATTTT.

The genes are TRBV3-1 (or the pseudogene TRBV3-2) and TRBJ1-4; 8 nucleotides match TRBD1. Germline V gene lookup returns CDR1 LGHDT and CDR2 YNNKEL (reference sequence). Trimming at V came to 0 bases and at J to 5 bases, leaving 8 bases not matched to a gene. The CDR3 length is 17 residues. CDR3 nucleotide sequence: TGTGCCAGCAGCCAAGATTGGGGGCAGGGGGCAAATGAAAAACTGTTTTTT. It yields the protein CASSQDWGQGANEKLFF.

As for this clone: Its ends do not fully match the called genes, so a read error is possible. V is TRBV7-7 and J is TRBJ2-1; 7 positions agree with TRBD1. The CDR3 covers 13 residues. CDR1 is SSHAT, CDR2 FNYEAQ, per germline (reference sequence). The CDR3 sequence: CASSLETGQEQFF. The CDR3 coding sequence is TGTGCTAGCAGCTTAGAGACAGGGCAAGAGCAGTTCTTC.

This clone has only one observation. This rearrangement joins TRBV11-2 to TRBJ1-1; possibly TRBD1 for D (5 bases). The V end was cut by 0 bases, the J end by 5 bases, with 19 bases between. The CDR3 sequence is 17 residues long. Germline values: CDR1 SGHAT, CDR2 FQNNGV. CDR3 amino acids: CASSLDNALGQGTEAFF. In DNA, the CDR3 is TGTGCCAGCAGCTTAGATAACGCCCTAGGCCAGGGAACTGAAGCTTTCTTT.

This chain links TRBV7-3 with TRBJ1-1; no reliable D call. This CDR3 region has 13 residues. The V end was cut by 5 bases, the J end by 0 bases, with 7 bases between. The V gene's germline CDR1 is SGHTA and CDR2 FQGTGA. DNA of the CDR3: TGTGCCAGCAGCCAAACAATGAACACTGAAGCTTTCTTT. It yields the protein CASSQTMNTEAFF.

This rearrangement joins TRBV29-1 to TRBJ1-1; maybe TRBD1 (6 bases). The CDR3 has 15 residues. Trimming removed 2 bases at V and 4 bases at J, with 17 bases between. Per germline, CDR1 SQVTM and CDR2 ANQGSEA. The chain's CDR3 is CSVESGGRDLTEAFF. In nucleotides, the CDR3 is TGCAGCGTTGAATCGGGGGGGCGAGATCTCACTGAAGCTTTCTTT.

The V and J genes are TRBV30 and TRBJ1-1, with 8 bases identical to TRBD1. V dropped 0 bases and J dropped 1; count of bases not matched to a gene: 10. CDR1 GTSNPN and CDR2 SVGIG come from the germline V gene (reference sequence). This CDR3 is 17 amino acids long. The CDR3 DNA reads TGTGCCTGGAGTGTGAGGGGCAGGGGGCAAGGGAACACTGAAGCTTTCTTT. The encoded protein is CAWSVRGRGQGNTEAFF. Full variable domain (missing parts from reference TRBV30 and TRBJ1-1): SQTIHQWPATLVQPVGSPLSLECTVEGTSNPNLYWYRQAAGRGLQLLFYSVGIGQISSEVPQNLSASRPQDRQFILSSKKLLLSDSGFYLCAWSVRGRGQGNTEAFFGQGTRLTVV.

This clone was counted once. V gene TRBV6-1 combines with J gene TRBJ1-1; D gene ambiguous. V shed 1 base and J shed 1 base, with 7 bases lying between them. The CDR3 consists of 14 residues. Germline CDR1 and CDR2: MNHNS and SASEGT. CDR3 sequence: CASSEVNWNTEAFF. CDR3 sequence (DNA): TGTGCCAGCAGTGAAGTGAACTGGAACACTGAAGCTTTCTTT.

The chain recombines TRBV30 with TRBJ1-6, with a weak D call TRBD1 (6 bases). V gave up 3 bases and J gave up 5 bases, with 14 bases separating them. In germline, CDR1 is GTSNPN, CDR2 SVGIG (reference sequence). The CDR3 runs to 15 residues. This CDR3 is CAWSPNRVDNSPLHF. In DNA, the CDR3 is TGTGCCTGGAGCCCTAACAGGGTTGATAATTCACCCCTCCACTTT. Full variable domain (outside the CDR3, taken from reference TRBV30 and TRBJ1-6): SQTIHQWPATLVQPVGSPLSLECTVEGTSNPNLYWYRQAAGRGLQLLFYSVGIGQISSEVPQNLSASRPQDRQFILSSKKLLLSDSGFYLCAWSPNRVDNSPLHFGNGTRLTVT.

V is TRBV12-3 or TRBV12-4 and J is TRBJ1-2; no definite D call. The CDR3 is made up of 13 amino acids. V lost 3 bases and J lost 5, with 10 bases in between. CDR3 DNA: TGTGCCAGCAGTTTTGACGGACTTTATGGCTACACCTTC. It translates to CASSFDGLYGYTF.

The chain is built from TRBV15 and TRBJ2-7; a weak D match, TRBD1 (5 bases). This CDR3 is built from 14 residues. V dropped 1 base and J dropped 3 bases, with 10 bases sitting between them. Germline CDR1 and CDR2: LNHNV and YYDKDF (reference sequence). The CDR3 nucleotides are TGTGCCACCAGCAGAGGGAGTACAGGCTACGAGCAGTACTTC. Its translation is CATSRGSTGYEQYF. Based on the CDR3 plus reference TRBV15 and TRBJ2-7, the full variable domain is DAMVIQNPRYQVTQFGKPVTLSCSQTLNHNVMYWYQQKSSQAPKLLFHYYDKDFNNEADTPDNFQSRRPNTSFCFLDIRSPGLGDTAMYLCATSRGSTGYEQYFGPGTRLTVT.

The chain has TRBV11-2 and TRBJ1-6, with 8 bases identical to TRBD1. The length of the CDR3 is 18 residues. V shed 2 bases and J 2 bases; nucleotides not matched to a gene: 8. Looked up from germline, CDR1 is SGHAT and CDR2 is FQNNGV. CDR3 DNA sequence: TGTGCCAGCAGCTTACCCGACAGGGGACGCACCTATAATTCACCCCTCCACTTT. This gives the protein CASSLPDRGRTYNSPLHF.